These T cell receptor beta chains were read from a single sample in a study of blood T cells in healthy people across ages. Using its own MiXCR run on the 5' RACE reads, TCRdb lists one record per CDR3 protein. This sample carries over 700,000 distinct CDR3 sequences, around half of them seen once, and the ten largest clones take roughly 40%. Sequences were obtained from blood. These receptors were obtained from a man older than 75 in good health. The CDR3 runs from the conserved cysteine through the conserved F or W. Fields, in order: CDR3 protein, CDR3 DNA, V gene, J gene, clone size, D gene. D genes are given only for firm matches. Clone size is given for some rows only: seen once, a few or many times, or a class if the clone is expanded.

cdr3_aa: CSTPGQGPGGYTF; cdr3_nt: TGCAGCACTCCGGGACAGGGTCCGGGTGGCTACACCTTC; v_call: TRBV29-1; j_call: TRBJ1-2; clone_size: NA; d_call: TRBD1
cdr3_aa: CASSLVSGQDNSPLHF; cdr3_nt: TGTGCCAGCAGCTTAGTTTCGGGACAGGATAATTCACCCCTCCACTTT; v_call: TRBV7-6; j_call: TRBJ1-6; clone_size: few; d_call: TRBD1
cdr3_aa: CASSLDRRQYF; cdr3_nt: TGTGCCAGCAGCTTAGATCGGAGGCAGTACTTC; v_call: TRBV11-2; j_call: TRBJ2-7; clone_size: NA; d_call: NA
cdr3_aa: CSARDHGETGAGEQYF; cdr3_nt: TGCAGTGCTAGAGATCATGGGGAGACGGGCGCCGGCGAGCAGTACTTC; v_call: TRBV20-1; j_call: TRBJ2-7; clone_size: NA; d_call: NA
cdr3_aa: CSVAPTSHGYTF; cdr3_nt: TGCAGCGTTGCCCCGACCTCACATGGCTACACCTTC; v_call: TRBV29-1; j_call: TRBJ1-2; clone_size: few; d_call: NA
cdr3_aa: CASSLNKDIQYF; cdr3_nt: TGTGCCAGCAGCTTGAACAAAGACATTCAGTACTTC; v_call: TRBV7-9; j_call: TRBJ2-4; clone_size: NA; d_call: NA
cdr3_aa: CASSVPLVETRYF; cdr3_nt: TGTGCCAGCAGCGTTCCCCTCGTGGAGACCCGGTACTTC; v_call: TRBV9; j_call: TRBJ2-5; clone_size: NA; d_call: NA
cdr3_aa: CASSLAPRRGPYEQYF; cdr3_nt: TGTGCCAGCAGCTTGGCCCCTCGCCGGGGCCCCTACGAGCAGTACTTC; v_call: TRBV5-5; j_call: TRBJ2-7; clone_size: NA; d_call: NA
cdr3_aa: CASSLAEGRSDGYTF; cdr3_nt: TGTGCCAGCAGCTTGGCGGAGGGGAGAAGTGATGGCTACACCTTC; v_call: TRBV7-9; j_call: TRBJ1-2; clone_size: NA; d_call: NA
cdr3_aa: CAIRTSGEETQYF; cdr3_nt: TGTGCCATCCGGACTAGCGGGGAAGAGACCCAGTACTTC; v_call: TRBV10-3; j_call: TRBJ2-5; clone_size: few; d_call: TRBD2
cdr3_aa: CATSDFAGGGYNEQFF; cdr3_nt: TGTGCCACCAGTGATTTTGCGGGAGGTGGCTACAATGAGCAGTTCTTC; v_call: TRBV24-1; j_call: TRBJ2-1; clone_size: NA; d_call: TRBD2
cdr3_aa: CASSEVGLRSYEQYF; cdr3_nt: TGTGCCAGCAGTGAAGTAGGACTCCGCTCCTACGAGCAGTACTTC; v_call: TRBV6-1; j_call: TRBJ2-7; clone_size: few; d_call: NA
cdr3_aa: CSATDVTGEANEQFF; cdr3_nt: TGCAGTGCTACAGATGTAACAGGGGAGGCCAATGAGCAGTTCTTC; v_call: TRBV20-1; j_call: TRBJ2-1; clone_size: NA; d_call: NA
cdr3_aa: CSARNSRWERLSYNEQFF; cdr3_nt: TGCAGTGCTAGGAACTCACGGTGGGAGCGTTTATCCTACAATGAGCAGTTCTTC; v_call: TRBV20-1; j_call: TRBJ2-1; clone_size: NA; d_call: NA
cdr3_aa: CSVTGQSYEQYF; cdr3_nt: TGCAGCGTCACGGGACAGTCCTACGAGCAGTACTTC; v_call: TRBV29-1; j_call: TRBJ2-7; clone_size: few; d_call: TRBD1
cdr3_aa: CSARGLNRVNTEAFF; cdr3_nt: TGCAGTGCTAGAGGGCTGAACAGGGTGAACACTGAAGCTTTCTTT; v_call: TRBV20-1; j_call: TRBJ1-1; clone_size: NA; d_call: NA
cdr3_aa: CATQALGTSYNEQFF; cdr3_nt: TGTGCCACACAGGCCCTAGGGACCTCCTACAATGAGCAGTTCTTC; v_call: TRBV12-3/TRBV12-4; j_call: TRBJ2-1; clone_size: NA; d_call: NA
cdr3_aa: CASSLYPQGNQPQHF; cdr3_nt: TGTGCCAGCAGTTTATACCCACAGGGGAATCAGCCCCAGCATTTT; v_call: TRBV27; j_call: TRBJ1-5; clone_size: NA; d_call: TRBD1
cdr3_aa: CAGSPGNYEQYF; cdr3_nt: TGTGCCGGGAGCCCGGGGAACTACGAGCAGTACTTC; v_call: TRBV30; j_call: TRBJ2-7; clone_size: NA; d_call: NA
cdr3_aa: CASSWIAGELFF; cdr3_nt: TGTGCCAGCAGTTGGATCGCCGGGGAGCTGTTTTTT; v_call: TRBV3-1; j_call: TRBJ2-2; clone_size: few; d_call: NA
cdr3_aa: CASSEMLVLAGGADTQYF; cdr3_nt: TGTGCCAGCAGTGAAATGCTTGTGCTAGCGGGAGGAGCGGATACGCAGTATTTT; v_call: TRBV2; j_call: TRBJ2-3; clone_size: NA; d_call: TRBD2
cdr3_aa: CAIRDPGGNEQFF; cdr3_nt: TGTGCCATCAGGGACCCTGGGGGGAATGAGCAGTTCTTC; v_call: TRBV10-3; j_call: TRBJ2-1; clone_size: NA; d_call: NA
cdr3_aa: CASSLGLLEQYF; cdr3_nt: TGTGCCAGCAGCTTGGGACTCCTCGAGCAGTACTTC; v_call: TRBV11-2; j_call: TRBJ2-7; clone_size: few; d_call: NA
cdr3_aa: CASRPTSGRSYEQYF; cdr3_nt: TGTGCCAGCAGGCCAACTAGCGGGAGGTCCTACGAGCAGTACTTC; v_call: TRBV6-5; j_call: TRBJ2-7; clone_size: NA; d_call: TRBD2
cdr3_aa: CSARDRDRRETQYF; cdr3_nt: TGCAGTGCTAGAGACAGGGACCGACGGGAGACCCAGTACTTC; v_call: TRBV20-1; j_call: TRBJ2-5; clone_size: NA; d_call: NA
cdr3_aa: CASSQGAREQYF; cdr3_nt: TGTGCCAGCAGTCAGGGGGCTCGGGAGCAGTACTTC; v_call: TRBV6-1; j_call: TRBJ2-5; clone_size: few; d_call: TRBD1
cdr3_aa: CASSSHGVGGNEQYF; cdr3_nt: TGTGCCAGCAGTTCCCATGGGGTGGGAGGGAACGAGCAGTACTTC; v_call: TRBV12-3/TRBV12-4; j_call: TRBJ2-7; clone_size: NA; d_call: TRBD2
cdr3_aa: CASSSQTRRQYF; cdr3_nt: TGTGCCAGCAGCTCCCAGACTAGAAGGCAGTACTTC; v_call: TRBV7-9; j_call: TRBJ2-7; clone_size: NA; d_call: NA
cdr3_aa: CSVGHSFTEAFF; cdr3_nt: TGCAGCGTTGGGCACAGCTTCACTGAAGCTTTCTTT; v_call: TRBV29-1; j_call: TRBJ1-1; clone_size: NA; d_call: NA
cdr3_aa: CSAGRQGANTEAFF; cdr3_nt: TGCAGTGCGGGCAGACAGGGGGCGAACACTGAAGCTTTCTTT; v_call: TRBV20-1; j_call: TRBJ1-1; clone_size: few; d_call: TRBD1
cdr3_aa: CASSPPGLLSYEQYF; cdr3_nt: TGTGCCAGCAGCCCACCGGGACTACTAAGCTACGAGCAGTACTTC; v_call: TRBV28; j_call: TRBJ2-7; clone_size: NA; d_call: TRBD2
cdr3_aa: CASSREISTDTQYF; cdr3_nt: TGCGCCAGCAGCCGGGAGATCTCCACAGATACGCAGTATTTT; v_call: TRBV5-1; j_call: TRBJ2-3; clone_size: NA; d_call: NA
cdr3_aa: CASSSPRTGKETQYF; cdr3_nt: TGTGCCAGCAGTTCCCCTAGGACAGGGAAAGAGACCCAGTACTTC; v_call: TRBV6-5; j_call: TRBJ2-5; clone_size: NA; d_call: TRBD1
cdr3_aa: CASSERGPNYGYTF; cdr3_nt: TGTGCCAGCAGTGAGCGGGGACCTAACTATGGCTACACCTTC; v_call: TRBV6-1; j_call: TRBJ1-2; clone_size: NA; d_call: NA
cdr3_aa: CASSSRLAGGEETQYF; cdr3_nt: TGTGCCAGCAGTTCCCGACTAGCGGGAGGGGAAGAGACCCAGTACTTC; v_call: TRBV27; j_call: TRBJ2-5; clone_size: few; d_call: TRBD2
cdr3_aa: CTSSLLQGETQYF; cdr3_nt: TGTACCAGCAGCTTACTACAGGGGGAGACCCAGTACTTC; v_call: TRBV7-9; j_call: TRBJ2-5; clone_size: once; d_call: TRBD1
cdr3_aa: CSARGQRNTDTQYF; cdr3_nt: TGCAGTGCTAGAGGACAGAGGAACACAGATACGCAGTATTTT; v_call: TRBV20-1; j_call: TRBJ2-3; clone_size: few; d_call: NA
cdr3_aa: CASSPRVGAGEQYF; cdr3_nt: TGTGCCAGCAGCCCAAGGGTGGGAGCGGGCGAGCAGTACTTC; v_call: TRBV12-3/TRBV12-4; j_call: TRBJ2-7; clone_size: few; d_call: NA
cdr3_aa: CASSEARTIQETQYF; cdr3_nt: TGTGCCAGCAGCGAAGCTCGTACCATCCAAGAGACCCAGTACTTC; v_call: TRBV3-1; j_call: TRBJ2-5; clone_size: NA; d_call: NA
cdr3_aa: CSAPTGGRYEQYF; cdr3_nt: TGCAGTGCCCCGACAGGGGGCAGGTACGAGCAGTACTTC; v_call: TRBV20-1; j_call: TRBJ2-7; clone_size: NA; d_call: TRBD1
cdr3_aa: CASSRPDTRYAYF; cdr3_nt: TGTGCCAGCAGTCGACCCGATACCAGATACGCGTATTTT; v_call: TRBV6-2/TRBV6-3; j_call: TRBJ2-3; clone_size: NA; d_call: NA
cdr3_aa: CSARRGQYNEQFF; cdr3_nt: TGCAGTGCTAGGAGAGGACAGTACAATGAGCAGTTCTTC; v_call: TRBV20-1; j_call: TRBJ2-1; clone_size: few; d_call: NA
cdr3_aa: CASSETPGRREGTDTQYF; cdr3_nt: TGTGCCAGCAGTGAAACCCCAGGGAGGCGGGAGGGCACAGATACGCAGTATTTT; v_call: TRBV25-1; j_call: TRBJ2-3; clone_size: few; d_call: TRBD2
cdr3_aa: CASSSRDFSSYNEQFF; cdr3_nt: TGTGCCAGCAGTTCTCGGGACTTTAGCTCCTACAATGAGCAGTTCTTC; v_call: TRBV28; j_call: TRBJ2-1; clone_size: NA; d_call: NA
cdr3_aa: CSVRGTASYEQYF; cdr3_nt: TGCAGCGTAAGAGGGACCGCCTCCTACGAGCAGTACTTC; v_call: TRBV29-1; j_call: TRBJ2-7; clone_size: NA; d_call: NA
cdr3_aa: CASSEDRLAGPAREQFF; cdr3_nt: TGTGCCAGCAGTGAGGACAGACTAGCGGGCCCCGCCCGTGAGCAGTTCTTC; v_call: TRBV25-1; j_call: TRBJ2-1; clone_size: few; d_call: TRBD2
cdr3_aa: CATSDPPQLAGEYNEQFF; cdr3_nt: TGTGCCACCAGTGATCCACCCCAACTAGCGGGAGAGTACAATGAGCAGTTCTTC; v_call: TRBV24-1; j_call: TRBJ2-1; clone_size: few; d_call: TRBD2
cdr3_aa: CASSLGRGSGGSSYNEQFF; cdr3_nt: TGTGCCAGCAGCTTAGGAAGGGGTAGCGGAGGAAGCTCCTACAATGAGCAGTTCTTC; v_call: TRBV11-2; j_call: TRBJ2-1; clone_size: NA; d_call: NA
cdr3_aa: CASGFGREAYNEQFF; cdr3_nt: TGTGCTAGTGGTTTCGGGCGGGAGGCCTACAATGAGCAGTTCTTC; v_call: TRBV12-5; j_call: TRBJ2-1; clone_size: few; d_call: TRBD2
cdr3_aa: CASSKGQGNGYTF; cdr3_nt: TGTGCCAGCAGCAAGGGACAGGGGAATGGCTACACCTTC; v_call: TRBV7-2; j_call: TRBJ1-2; clone_size: NA; d_call: TRBD1
cdr3_aa: CASSLAPLAGTYNEQFF; cdr3_nt: TGCGCCAGCAGCTTGGCCCCACTAGCGGGGACATACAATGAGCAGTTCTTC; v_call: TRBV5-1; j_call: TRBJ2-1; clone_size: NA; d_call: TRBD2
cdr3_aa: CASSYQLAGLSYNEQFF; cdr3_nt: TGTGCCAGCAGTTACCAATTAGCGGGCCTGTCCTACAATGAGCAGTTCTTC; v_call: TRBV6-5; j_call: TRBJ2-1; clone_size: NA; d_call: TRBD2
cdr3_aa: CASSQDPTYTDTQYF; cdr3_nt: TGTGCCAGCAGCCAAGATCCGACATACACAGATACGCAGTATTTT; v_call: TRBV14; j_call: TRBJ2-3; clone_size: NA; d_call: NA
cdr3_aa: CSAGRIGTSGGNEQFF; cdr3_nt: TGCAGTGCTGGCCGAATTGGGACTAGCGGAGGGAATGAGCAGTTCTTC; v_call: TRBV20-1; j_call: TRBJ2-1; clone_size: NA; d_call: TRBD2
cdr3_aa: CATQFRDRDRTYF; cdr3_nt: TGTGCCACCCAGTTTCGGGACAGGGATAGGACGTATTTT; v_call: TRBV12-3/TRBV12-4; j_call: TRBJ2-3; clone_size: once; d_call: TRBD1
cdr3_aa: CASSDSPLWSGANVLTF; cdr3_nt: TGTGCCAGCAGTGACTCACCGCTCTGGTCTGGGGCCAACGTCCTGACTTTC; v_call: TRBV6-4; j_call: TRBJ2-6; clone_size: NA; d_call: NA
cdr3_aa: CASSWRYEQYF; cdr3_nt: TGTGCCAGCAGCTGGAGGTACGAGCAGTACTTC; v_call: TRBV28; j_call: TRBJ2-7; clone_size: NA; d_call: NA